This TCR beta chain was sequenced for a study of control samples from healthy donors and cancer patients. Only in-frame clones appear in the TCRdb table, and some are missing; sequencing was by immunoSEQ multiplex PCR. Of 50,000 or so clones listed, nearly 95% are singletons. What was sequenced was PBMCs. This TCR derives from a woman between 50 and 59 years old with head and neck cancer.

CDR3: CASSNSGGWTQYF. CDR3 coding DNA: TGTGCCAGTAGTAACAGCGGGGGTTGGACCCAGTACTTC. The genes are TRBV19 and TRBJ2-5; TRBD2 matches 8 bases. The length of the CDR3 is 13 residues. V lost 4 bases to trimming and J lost 7 bases; unmatched junction nucleotides: 5. Germline V gives CDR1 LNHDA, CDR2 SQIVND (reference sequence).